These 15 T cell receptor beta chains came from one sample sequenced in a study of cytomegalovirus exposure and HLA in healthy donors. Use of 60 Vbeta and 13 Jbeta primers characterized the PCR. Produced via immunoSEQ multiplex PCR; TCRdb's table is partial and in-frame only. Of tens of thousands of clones in the sample, more than 75% are singletons; the top ten hold less than 1.5%. Specimen: PBMCs. Every receptor here comes from a female donor in good health and CMV-seronegative.

The sample holds a few counts of this clone. The V gene is TRBV5-1, the J gene TRBJ1-1, with 9 bases fitting TRBD1. The ends lost 5 bases at V and 2 bases at J; junction bases unmatched: 10. The CDR3 sequence is 16 residues long. Germline values: CDR1 SGHRS, CDR2 YFSETQ. The CDR3 sequence is CASRKDPGQGNTEAFF. In DNA form, the CDR3 reads TGCGCCAGCAGAAAGGACCCGGGACAGGGAAACACTGAAGCTTTCTTT.

This clone was observed a handful of times. The genes are TRBV19 and TRBJ1-4; weak D call: TRBD1 (5 bases). Germline V gene sequence: CDR1 LNHDA, CDR2 SQIVND (reference sequence). CDR3 length: 15 amino acids. Trimming stripped 5 bases from V and 2 bases from J, with 12 bases between. The CDR3 spells CASSLAHRTNEKLFF. CDR3 DNA sequence: TGTGCCAGTAGTTTGGCGCACAGGACTAATGAAAAACTGTTTTTT.

The chain couples TRBV2 to TRBJ1-6; no reliable D call. Per germline, CDR1 SNHLY and CDR2 FYNNEI. Trimming took off 7 bases at V and 3 bases at J, with 13 bases between the two ends. This CDR3 has 15 residues. The chain's CDR3 is CASNREWGYNSPLHF. The CDR3 DNA is TGTGCCAGCAATCGGGAGTGGGGCTATAATTCACCCCTCCACTTT. Looking up the rest from reference TRBV2 and TRBJ1-6 gives the full variable domain: EPEVTQTPSHQVTQMGQEVILRCVPISNHLYFYWYRQILGQKVEFLVSFYNNEISEKSEIFDDQFSVERPDGSNFTLKIRSTKLEDSAMYFCASNREWGYNSPLHFGNGTRLTVT.

CDR3 DNA: TGTGCCAGCAGTGAAGGTAGCTCTGGAAACACCATATATTTT. Amino acids: CASSEGSSGNTIYF. This chain connects TRBV6-1 to TRBJ1-3; D call uncertain. The CDR3 loop spans 14 amino acids. In germline, CDR1 is MNHNS, CDR2 SASEGT. The V end was cut by 1 base, the J end by 0 bases, with 4 bases between.

The rearrangement uses TRBV5-1 and TRBJ1-2; possible D gene TRBD1, 6 bases. Germline CDR1 SGHRS, CDR2 YFSETQ. The CDR3 runs to 14 residues. The V end was cut by 0 bases, the J end by 6 bases, with 12 bases between. CDR3 region: CASSLATGWDGYTF. The CDR3 DNA follows: TGCGCCAGCAGCTTGGCCACAGGGTGGGATGGCTACACCTTC.

This clone was seen more than once but under ten times. The chain employs TRBV11-2 and TRBJ2-3; 11 bases line up with TRBD2. The germline gives CDR1 SGHAT, CDR2 FQNNGV. The trim removed 4 bases at V and 2 bases at J, leaving 5 bases unmatched. The CDR3 has 16 residues. CDR3: CASSSTSGGTTDTQYF. The CDR3 DNA follows: TGTGCCAGCAGCTCTACTAGCGGGGGAACCACAGATACGCAGTATTTT. Supplemented by reference TRBV11-2 and TRBJ2-3, the full variable domain reads EAGVAQSPRYKIIEKRQSVAFWCNPISGHATLYWYQQILGQGPKLLIQFQNNGVVDDSQLPKDRFSAERLKGVDSTLKIQPAKLEDSAVYLCASSSTSGGTTDTQYFGPGTRLTVL.

This clone was observed a handful of times. This chain uses TRBV7-9 with TRBJ2-4; possible D gene TRBD2, 6 bases. With 5 bases removed from V and 3 bases from J, the gap between germline ends came to 20 bases. Germline values: CDR1 SEHNR, CDR2 FQNEAQ (reference sequence). The CDR3 consists of 17 residues. The CDR3 region has the DNA TGTGCCAGCAGCCGTCATGGAGGGACTTTTGACAAAAACATTCAGTACTTC. Protein product: CASSRHGGTFDKNIQYF.

This chain links TRBV7-3 with TRBJ2-5, with D hard to call. Looked up from germline, CDR1 is SGHTA and CDR2 is FQGTGA. Trimming left V 5 bases short and J 2 bases short, with 9 bases between. The CDR3 covers 13 residues. The CDR3 region is CASSPRLQETQYF. For the CDR3, the DNA is TGTGCCAGCAGCCCCCGCCTACAAGAGACCCAGTACTTC.

V gene TRBV5-1 combines with J gene TRBJ1-2, with D unclear. The length of the CDR3 is 15 residues. CDR1 and CDR2 from the germline V gene are SGHRS and YFSETQ. V lost 0 bases, J lost 1 base, and 10 bases lay in between. The DNA for the CDR3 is TGCGCCAGCAGCTTGGTACCAGACTTTAACTATGGCTACACCTTC. Translating gives CASSLVPDFNYGYTF.

The chain recombines TRBV19 with TRBJ1-2; 7 bases line up with TRBD1. Germline CDR1 reads LNHDA; CDR2 reads SQIVND (reference sequence). The CDR3 totals 13 residues. V shed 5 bases, J shed 8 bases, and the junction held 8 bases outside the gene matches. The CDR3 DNA sequence: TGTGCCAGTAGTGAGGTCAGGGGGACCGGCTACACCTTC. This gives the protein CASSEVRGTGYTF.

The chain recombines TRBV7-5 with TRBJ1-4; TRBD1 is the table's D call, not checked against the DNA. TRBV7-5 is classified as a pseudogene. The CDR3 sequence is 15 residues long. The CDR3: CARSPKGAQNEKLFF. For the CDR3, the DNA is TGTGCCAGAAGCCCTAAGGGGGCCCAAAATGAAAAACTGTTTTTT.

The chain couples TRBV14 to TRBJ2-1; 8 bases line up with TRBD2. J lost 1 base, V lost 0 bases, and 11 bases had no gene match. Germline CDR1 SGHDN, CDR2 FVKESK. This CDR3 contains 19 residues. This chain's CDR3 is CASSQERLAGWSSYNEQFF. CDR3 bases: TGTGCCAGCAGCCAAGAAAGGCTAGCGGGCTGGTCTTCCTACAATGAGCAGTTCTTC.

The chain is built from TRBV4-1 and TRBJ1-5, with D possibly matching TRBD1 (6 bases). Trimming cost V 2 bases and J 7 bases, with 21 bases left between them. Germline V lookup: CDR1 MGHRA, CDR2 YSYEKL. The CDR3 is made up of 17 amino acids. DNA of the CDR3: TGCGCCAGCAGCCAACCATCAGGGGCCGGGGTAGGACAGCCCCAGCATTTT. Protein product: CASSQPSGAGVGQPQHF.

The rearrangement links TRBV7-8 to TRBJ1-1; TRBD1 might be the D (5 bases). The V gene's germline CDR1 is SGHVS and CDR2 FQNEAQ. The V gene lost 1 base and the J gene lost 4 bases, with 22 bases spanning the gap. The CDR3 spans 18 residues. CDR3 nucleotide sequence: TGTGCCAGCAGCTTAGTACGCGGCCTGTCAGGGATGACCACTGAAGCTTTCTTT. Translation gives CASSLVRGLSGMTTEAFF.

The chain carries TRBV5-5 and TRBJ1-3; D ambiguous. V was shortened by 0 bases and J by 2 bases, with 12 bases between the two germline ends. The CDR3 covers 16 residues. Germline CDR1 and CDR2: SGHKS and YYEKEE (reference sequence). The CDR3 is CASSLGSTTPGNTIYF. Here the CDR3 DNA reads TGTGCCAGCAGCTTGGGAAGTACTACTCCTGGAAACACCATATATTTT.